This T cell receptor (beta chain) was captured by sequencing in a study of control samples from healthy donors and cancer patients. Profiled with immunoSEQ multiplex PCR; TCRdb holds only in-frame clones, not every one. The sample records 100,000 to 150,000 clones, more than 75% being singletons. The CDR3 runs to 12 residues. The germline gives CDR1 GTSNPN, CDR2 SVGIG (reference sequence). The chain has TRBV30 and TRBJ2-7; possibly TRBD1 for D (6 bases). This receptor was obtained from a man aged 40-49 years in good health. The sequenced material came from blood. CDR3 DNA sequence: TGTGCTGCATGGACAGCTTCCTACGAGCAGTACTTC. Amino acid sequence: CAAWTASYEQYF.